This passage covers 11 T cell receptor beta chains from one sample sequenced in a study of T-cell reconstitution after alpha-beta-depleted transplantation in children. Unique molecular identifiers tagged the TCRbeta library. MiXCR, applied by TCRdb to the PCR reads, yields one record per CDR3 protein. The repertoire holds hundreds of thousands of distinct CDR3 sequences, with 16% as singletons. The material was PBMCs, mostly from graft donor cells, obtained 360 days after TCRalphabeta/CD19-depleted stem cell transplant. The receptors shown here come from a male patient younger than 18 who had a stem cell transplant for acute lymphoblastic leukemia, so the T cells may come from the graft donor.

This clonotype was detected many times. This sequence joins TRBV29-1 and TRBJ2-1, with TRBD2 matching 13 bases. The CDR3 is 16 amino acids. The V gene end was trimmed by 8 bases and the J gene end by 0 bases; junction bases not matched to a gene: 7. Germline V gives CDR1 SQVTM, CDR2 ANQGSEA. This CDR3 reads CSSWTSGSASYNEQFF. DNA for the CDR3: TGCAGCTCTTGGACTAGCGGGAGTGCCTCCTACAATGAGCAGTTCTTC.

The rearrangement links TRBV4-1 to TRBJ1-5; D might be TRBD1 (5 bases). The germline V and J ends were trimmed by 3 bases and 3 bases, with 9 bases remaining between them. The germline V gene has CDR1 MGHRA and CDR2 YSYEKL. The length of the CDR3 is 14 residues. The DNA of the CDR3 is TGCGCCAGCAGCCAGGGACGGTACAATCAGCCCCAGCATTTT. This gives the protein CASSQGRYNQPQHF.

This clonotype was picked up many times. The chain joins TRBV4-1 to TRBJ2-1; D remains unclear. CDR1 is MGHRA and CDR2 is YSYEKL in the germline V gene. The CDR3 has 14 residues. Trimming cost V 1 base and J 7 bases, with 11 bases left between them. This chain's CDR3 is CASSQGHRWNEQFF. The CDR3 nucleotides are TGCGCCAGCAGCCAAGGACACCGCTGGAATGAGCAGTTCTTC.

The chain carries TRBV5-6 and TRBJ1-1, with no clear D. CDR1 and CDR2 (germline): SGHDT, YYEEEE. The CDR3 loop spans 16 amino acids. V shed 2 bases and J shed 0 bases, with 14 bases lying between them. The CDR3 is CASSFEIQEMNTEAFF. The DNA for the CDR3 is TGTGCCAGCAGCTTCGAAATACAAGAAATGAACACTGAAGCTTTCTTT.

The chain recombines TRBV29-1 with TRBJ2-7; 9 nucleotides agree with TRBD2. The CDR3 spans 14 residues. Germline V gives CDR1 SQVTM, CDR2 ANQGSEA. The trim removed 3 bases at V and 7 bases at J, leaving 10 bases unmatched. The CDR3 DNA reads TGCAGCGTTGAGAGTATTAGCGGGAGATTTGAGCAGTACTTC. Amino acid sequence: CSVESISGRFEQYF.

This clonotype has ten or more counts. The chain uses TRBV27 and TRBJ2-7; maybe TRBD1 (7 bases). V lost 4 bases to trimming and J lost 3 bases, with 16 bases between them. CDR1 and CDR2 (germline): MNHEY, SMNVEV (reference sequence). CDR3 length: 15 residues. The CDR3: CASSSLRGDSYEQYF. CDR3 in DNA: TGTGCCAGCAGTTCTCTAAGGGGGGACAGCTACGAGCAGTACTTC.

This clonotype was seen a handful of times. The chain joins TRBV12-3 or TRBV12-4 to TRBJ2-7, with 7 bases aligning to TRBD1. V gave up 6 bases and J gave up 3 bases; unmatched junction bases: 8. The CDR3 has 14 residues. The CDR3 DNA is TGTGCCAGCAGGACTTCGGGACAGTTCTACGAGCAGTACTTC. This encodes CASRTSGQFYEQYF.

In nucleotides, the CDR3 is TGTGCCAGTAGTATTCCCTCGACTGCTAGCGGGACTCAATACCGCACAGATACGCAGTATTTT. This encodes CASSIPSTASGTQYRTDTQYF. J is TRBJ2-3 and V is TRBV19; 9 bases line up with TRBD2. CDR3 length: 21 residues. V lost 3 bases to trimming and J lost 1 base; unmatched junction nucleotides: 20. Per the germline V gene, CDR1 is LNHDA and CDR2 is SQIVND (reference sequence).

The chain recombines TRBV2 with TRBJ2-3, with D perhaps assigned TRBD1 or TRBD2 (5 bases each). The germline V gene encodes CDR1 SNHLY and CDR2 FYNNEI. The V end lost 3 bases, the J end lost 1 base, and 14 bases lay between the germline ends. The CDR3 has 16 amino acids. The CDR3 region is CASSDQGPLGTDTQYF. CDR3 nucleotides: TGTGCCAGCAGTGACCAGGGACCGTTGGGCACAGATACGCAGTATTTT.

V and J are TRBV20-1 and TRBJ2-5; D not certain. The V end was cut by 3 bases, the J end by 4 bases, with 18 bases between. The germline CDR1 and CDR2 sequences are DFQATT and SNEGSKA (reference sequence). The CDR3 is 15 amino acids. CDR3: CSASSRTSPSETQYF. CDR3 DNA: TGCAGTGCTAGCTCTAGGACGAGTCCCTCAGAGACCCAGTACTTC.

This clonotype occurred a few times. The V call is TRBV3-1, the J call TRBJ2-7, with TRBD1 matching over 10 bases. V trimming: 2 bases; J trimming: 12 bases; junction bases outside the gene matches: 7. The CDR3 runs to 13 residues. Per germline, CDR1 LGHDT and CDR2 YNNKEL (reference sequence). The CDR3 reads CASSQLWTGGTYF. CDR3 nucleotide sequence: TGTGCCAGCAGCCAACTTTGGACAGGGGGAACGTACTTC.